What follows are 29 T cell receptor beta chains derived from one specimen sequenced in a study of identical twins. TCRdb re-called the 5' RACE reads through MiXCR, storing one row per CDR3 protein. Of under 350,000 distinct CDR3 sequences listed, nearly 9.5% are singletons. The same data also went into a second study, on yellow fever vaccine responses in identical twins.

The specimen sequenced was CD8+ T cells sorted from blood. The receptors here all came from a woman aged 18-29 years in good health.

The V gene is TRBV20-1, the J gene TRBJ2-7, with D uncertain. The CDR3 has 13 amino acids. With 2 bases removed from V and 0 bases from J, the gap between germline ends came to 8 bases. The germline V gene has CDR1 DFQATT and CDR2 SNEGSKA (reference sequence). The CDR3 DNA reads as TGCAGTGCTAGAATTACAGCCTCCTACGAGCAGTACTTC. It is translated as CSARITASYEQYF.

This clonotype was seen a few times. The gene calls are TRBV7-9 and TRBJ2-1; no definite D call. Germline V lookup: CDR1 SEHNR, CDR2 FQNEAQ (reference sequence). This CDR3 has 13 amino acids. Trimming left V 5 bases short and J 8 bases short, with 13 bases between. The CDR3 sequence: CASSPPITDEQFF. The CDR3 region has the DNA TGTGCCAGCAGCCCCCCCATAACCGATGAGCAGTTCTTC.

This clonotype showed up many times. The chain couples TRBV27 to TRBJ2-7; D remains ambiguous. V shed 5 bases and J shed 3 bases, with 8 bases lying between them. The germline V gene has CDR1 MNHEY and CDR2 SMNVEV (reference sequence). The CDR3 sequence is 12 residues long. CDR3 amino acids: CASSPDHYEQYF. The DNA for the CDR3 is TGTGCCAGCAGTCCAGATCACTACGAGCAGTACTTC.

This clonotype has at least ten counts. This chain joins TRBV6-2 or TRBV6-3 and TRBJ2-1, with D possibly being TRBD2 (5 bases). V was trimmed by 7 bases and J by 0 bases, leaving 19 bases between them. This CDR3 is 17 amino acids long. The V gene's germline CDR1 is MNHEY and CDR2 SVGEGT. CDR3 protein: CASTLWRGLSSYNEQFF. CDR3 in DNA: TGTGCCAGCACCCTATGGAGAGGGCTAAGCTCCTACAATGAGCAGTTCTTC.

V is TRBV18 and J is TRBJ2-1, with D possibly matching TRBD1 (6 bases). Deletions cut 8 bases from V and 0 bases from J, with 8 bases between. Germline V lookup: CDR1 KGHSH, CDR2 LQKENI. This CDR3 is 13 amino acids long. CDR3 nucleotide sequence: TGTGCCAGCGAGGACAGCTCCTACAATGAGCAGTTCTTC. Its protein product is CASEDSSYNEQFF.

The table lists this clonotype with a few counts. The chain employs TRBV20-1 and TRBJ2-7; unclear D gene. The CDR3 spans 11 residues. The germline V and J ends were trimmed by 7 bases and 6 bases, with 13 bases remaining between them. Germline CDR1 and CDR2: DFQATT and SNEGSKA (reference sequence). The chain's CDR3 is CSVKKGSEQYF. Written as DNA, the CDR3 is TGCAGTGTAAAGAAGGGATCCGAGCAGTACTTC.

This clonotype was seen a few times. V and J are TRBV28 and TRBJ2-2; weak D call: TRBD1 (5 bases). V gave up 3 bases and J gave up 4 bases, with 9 bases separating them. The V gene's germline CDR1 is MDHEN and CDR2 SYDVKM. The CDR3 length is 14 residues. As DNA, the CDR3 is TGTGCCAGCAGTTTCAGGGCGCTCACCGGGGAGCTGTTTTTT. Amino acid sequence: CASSFRALTGELFF.

This clonotype appeared many times. At one end the junction does not follow the germline gene, possibly because of a read error. This chain links TRBV6-5 with TRBJ2-4; possibly TRBD1 for D (6 bases). The CDR3 consists of 14 residues. Germline V gives CDR1 MNHEY, CDR2 SVGAGI. As DNA, the CDR3 is TGTGCCAGCAGTTACGCAGGGACAAAAAGCATTCAGTACTTC. Amino acid sequence: CASSYAGTKSIQYF.

There are a few counts of this clonotype. V usage is TRBV4-3 and J usage is TRBJ2-1, with D possibly matching TRBD1 (5 bases). The ends were cut back, 6 bases at V and 7 bases at J, with 19 bases in the middle. CDR3 length equals 15 residues. CDR1 LGHNA and CDR2 YSLEER come from the germline V gene. CDR3 loop: CASSRIGASYNEQFF. The DNA for the CDR3 is TGCGCCAGCAGTCGCATTGGGGCCTCTTATAATGAGCAGTTCTTC.

This clonotype was seen more than once but under ten times. The CDR3 loop reads CAIKVAGVRNEQFF. The CDR3 nucleotides are TGTGCCATCAAGGTAGCGGGGGTACGCAATGAGCAGTTCTTC. The chain is built from TRBV10-3 and TRBJ2-1; TRBD2 aligns across 9 bases. The ends lost 7 bases at V and 6 bases at J; junction bases unmatched: 7. This CDR3 is 14 amino acids long. From germline, CDR1 is ENHRY and CDR2 SYGVKD.

This clonotype was detected many times. V is TRBV27 and J is TRBJ2-1; D is possibly TRBD2 (5 bases). Trimming took 4 bases from V and 3 from J, leaving 7 bases between them. This CDR3 region has 13 residues. Germline CDR1 reads MNHEY; CDR2 reads SMNVEV (reference sequence). The CDR3 DNA sequence: TGTGCCAGCAGTTCGGGGTTCTACAATGAGCAGTTCTTC. Translated, it gives CASSSGFYNEQFF.

The rearrangement links TRBV2 to TRBJ2-3, with D tentatively TRBD1 (6 bases). Trimming left V 4 bases short and J 2 bases short, with 13 bases between. The CDR3 is 15 amino acids. The germline V gene encodes CDR1 SNHLY and CDR2 FYNNEI. This CDR3 is CASSARQGHTDTQYF. In DNA form, the CDR3 reads TGTGCCAGCAGTGCCCGTCAGGGGCACACAGATACGCAGTATTTT.

This clonotype showed up many times. This sequence joins TRBV11-2 and TRBJ2-7; no firm D call. Germline V gives CDR1 SGHAT, CDR2 FQNNGV. Trimming stripped 6 bases from V and 4 bases from J, with 13 bases between. This CDR3 is 13 amino acids long. CDR3 sequence (DNA): TGTGCCAGCAGTTTGGGCCTGGCTTACGAGCAGTACTTC. Protein sequence: CASSLGLAYEQYF.

This clonotype has ten or more counts. This chain connects TRBV4-2 to TRBJ2-7; D is ambiguous. V shed 3 bases and J shed 0 bases, with 12 bases lying between them. The CDR3 runs 15 residues. Germline CDR1 LGHNA, CDR2 YNFKEQ. The CDR3 region has the DNA TGTGCCAGCAGCCAGGAGACTGAAAACTCCTACGAGCAGTACTTC. This gives the protein CASSQETENSYEQYF.

The rearrangement joins TRBV2 to TRBJ2-7; D not resolved. The CDR3 extends over 12 amino acids. Germline V gene data show CDR1 as SNHLY and CDR2 as FYNNEI. Trimming removed 7 bases from V and 6 bases from J, with 13 bases in between. CDR3 amino acids: CASKGAFSEQYF. The CDR3, as DNA: TGTGCCAGCAAGGGTGCTTTCTCCGAGCAGTACTTC.

This chain links TRBV29-1 with TRBJ2-7; tentatively, D is TRBD1 or TRBD2 (6 bases each). The V end lost 5 bases, the J end lost 7 bases, and 18 bases lay between the germline ends. CDR3 length: 13 residues. From germline, CDR1 is SQVTM and CDR2 ANQGSEA. The CDR3 nucleotides are TGCAGCGTTAAGGTTGGGGGCGGGGTAGAGCAGTACTTC. This gives the protein CSVKVGGGVEQYF.

The chain's CDR3 is CAISGGAQEYGYTF. The CDR3 bases are TGTGCCATCAGTGGAGGGGCTCAGGAATATGGCTACACCTTC. The chain combines TRBV10-3 with TRBJ1-2, with D possibly matching TRBD1 (5 bases). V was trimmed by 4 bases and J by 5 bases, leaving 14 bases between them. Germline assignment: CDR1 ENHRY and CDR2 SYGVKD. This CDR3 is 14 amino acids long.

This clonotype came up many times. The rearrangement joins TRBV4-1 to TRBJ1-2, with 7 bases matching TRBD1. Germline CDR1 is MGHRA and CDR2 is YSYEKL. This CDR3 contains 17 residues. V was clipped by 4 bases and J by 8 bases; unmatched bases: 19. This chain's CDR3 is CASSPRSGDSLLRGYTF. CDR3 nucleotide sequence: TGCGCCAGCAGCCCCCGGTCGGGGGACAGTCTTTTGAGGGGCTACACCTTC.

This clonotype has a count of ten or more. The chain is built from TRBV5-5 and TRBJ1-5; TRBD1 matches 10 bases. This CDR3 has 15 residues. CDR1 is SGHKS, CDR2 YYEKEE, per germline (reference sequence). The V gene end was trimmed by 4 bases and the J gene end by 3 bases; junction bases not matched to a gene: 4. CDR3 loop: CASSVGQGPNQPQHF. CDR3 bases: TGTGCCAGCAGCGTGGGACAGGGGCCCAATCAGCCCCAGCATTTT. Filled out from reference TRBV5-5 and TRBJ1-5, the complete variable domain reads DAGVTQSPTHLIKTRGQQVTLRCSPISGHKSVSWYQQVLGQGPQFIFQYYEKEERGRGNFPDRFSARQFPNYSSELNVNALLLGDSALYLCASSVGQGPNQPQHFGDGTRLSIL.

The J gene is TRBJ2-2, the V gene TRBV27; no clear D gene. The CDR3 runs to 12 residues. The V gene's germline CDR1 is MNHEY and CDR2 SMNVEV (reference sequence). Trimming removed 6 bases at V and 1 base at J, with 3 bases between. The CDR3 bases are TGTGCCAGCAGGATGAACACCGGGGAGCTGTTTTTT. This codes for CASRMNTGELFF.

This clonotype was observed a few times. The V call is TRBV20-1, the J call TRBJ2-4; 16 positions agree with TRBD2. The CDR3 length is 18 residues. Per germline, CDR1 DFQATT and CDR2 SNEGSKA (reference sequence). After removal of 6 bases from V and 0 bases from J, the junction contained 8 bases not matched to a gene. The DNA of the CDR3 is TGCAGTGCCACGGCGGGACTAGCGGGGGGGCTAGCCAAAAACATTCAGTACTTC. It codes for CSATAGLAGGLAKNIQYF.

The sample holds a few counts of this clonotype. This rearrangement joins TRBV3-1 to TRBJ2-7; no clear D gene. The germline V gene encodes CDR1 LGHDT and CDR2 YNNKEL (reference sequence). The CDR3 length is 13 residues. With 0 bases removed from V and 4 bases from J, the gap between germline ends came to 7 bases. The DNA for the CDR3 is TGTGCCAGCAGCCAAGAAGTCGGGTACGAGCAGTACTTC. Amino acid sequence: CASSQEVGYEQYF.

This clonotype occurred many times. The V and J genes are TRBV4-1 and TRBJ2-2, with D hard to call. There are 15 residues in the CDR3. The germline gives CDR1 MGHRA, CDR2 YSYEKL. V dropped 3 bases and J dropped 2 bases, with 10 bases sitting between them. The CDR3 DNA reads TGCGCCAGCAGCCATTCCGCGTCTAACACCGGGGAGCTGTTTTTT. It specifies CASSHSASNTGELFF.

The rearrangement joins TRBV4-1 to TRBJ2-7; D unresolved. The CDR3 extends over 15 amino acids. CDR1 is MGHRA and CDR2 is YSYEKL in the germline V gene. Trimming took 4 bases from V and 2 from J, leaving 15 bases between them. The CDR3 sequence is CASSPNSGSTYEQYF. CDR3 DNA: TGCGCCAGCAGCCCGAACTCAGGTTCTACCTACGAGCAGTACTTC.

There are many counts of this clonotype. The chain links TRBV7-2 to TRBJ2-7; D is unclear. The CDR3 runs to 13 residues. Between the trimmed V and J ends, which lost 6 bases and 0 bases, there was a span of 9 bases. Germline CDR1 is SGHTA and CDR2 is FQGNSA. CDR3 residues: CASSGMYSYEQYF. The CDR3 DNA reads TGTGCCAGCAGTGGCATGTACTCCTACGAGCAGTACTTC.

This clonotype was found many times. The rearrangement uses TRBV7-6 and TRBJ1-3; a possible D gene is TRBD1 (5 bases). CDR3 length equals 13 residues. Trimming shortened V by 6 bases and J by 1 base, and 7 bases separated the two germline ends. Germline V gene lookup returns CDR1 SGHVS and CDR2 FNYEAQ. CDR3 loop: CASRSGSGNTIYF. CDR3 nucleotides: TGTGCCAGCAGATCAGGGTCTGGAAACACCATATATTTT.

The sample holds a few counts of this clonotype. The chain links TRBV4-3 to TRBJ2-7, with TRBD1 matching over 7 bases. There are 14 residues in the CDR3. V was pared by 0 bases and J by 4 bases, with 3 bases of the junction left unmatched. The germline V gene encodes CDR1 LGHNA and CDR2 YSLEER. This chain's CDR3 is CASSQDSTGYEQYF. Here the CDR3 DNA reads TGCGCCAGCAGCCAAGACTCGACAGGGTACGAGCAGTACTTC.

The V call is TRBV12-5, the J call TRBJ2-7, with D perhaps given as TRBD1 or TRBD2 (5 bases each). There are 15 residues in the CDR3. Germline loops: CDR1 LGHNT, CDR2 FRNRAP. CDR3 nucleotide sequence: TGTGCCTGCTCCCAAGAGTGGGACGGGGACTACGAGCAGTACTTC. Its translation is CACSQEWDGDYEQYF.

V and J are TRBV15 and TRBJ2-2, with unresolved D. The CDR3 is made up of 14 amino acids. V was cut by 3 bases and J by 2 bases, with 7 bases left in between. Germline assignment: CDR1 LNHNV and CDR2 YYDKDF (reference sequence). This chain's CDR3 is CATSRTPNTGELFF. DNA for the CDR3: TGTGCCACCAGCAGGACCCCAAACACCGGGGAGCTGTTTTTT.